Following are 3 T cell receptor beta chains from one sample sequenced in a study of blood T cell repertoires in COVID-19. This table comes from immunoSEQ multiplex PCR, and its TCRdb copy is limited to in-frame clones, with some not included. Of roughly 250,000 clones in the sample, 85% to 90% were seen once. The sample consisted of PBMCs or T cells enriched from blood (not recorded which). These receptor sequences come from a man aged 40-49 years who had recovered from COVID-19.

This clone appeared a few times. This chain joins TRBV5-8 and TRBJ1-3; 7 nucleotides align to TRBD1. CDR3 length equals 14 residues. The germline V gene encodes CDR1 SGHTS and CDR2 YDEGEE. V gave up 4 bases and J gave up 2 bases; unmatched junction bases: 3. CDR3 amino acids: CASSKGQAGNTIYF. In DNA form, the CDR3 reads TGTGCCAGCAGCAAAGGACAGGCTGGAAACACCATATATTTT. The full variable domain, its missing parts supplied by reference TRBV5-8 and TRBJ1-3, is EAGVTQSPTHLIKTRGQQATLRCSPISGHTSVYWYQQALGLGLQFLLWYDEGEERNRGNFPPRFSGRQFPNYSSELNVNALELEDSALYLCASSKGQAGNTIYFGEGSWLTVV.

Details on this clone: This sample includes further DNA sequences coding for the same CDR3. The DNA for the CDR3 is TGTGCCAGCTCACCCAGCCAGGGGCGCTCTGGAAACACCATATATTTT. Protein product: CASSPSQGRSGNTIYF. This chain links TRBV18 with TRBJ1-3; possible D gene TRBD1, 6 bases. There are 16 residues in the CDR3. Looked up from germline, CDR1 is KGHSH and CDR2 is LQKENI. Trimming took 3 bases from V and 0 from J, leaving 12 bases between them.

The table lists this clone with a few counts. The CDR3 loop is CASSRFATLSGNTIYF. CDR3 sequence (DNA): TGTGCCAGTAGTCGGTTTGCCACTCTTTCTGGAAACACCATATATTTT. The chain joins TRBV19 to TRBJ1-3; the D is unclear. Germline-derived CDR1 and CDR2 are LNHDA and SQIVND (reference sequence). V dropped 5 bases and J dropped 1 base, with 15 bases sitting between them. CDR3 length: 16 residues.